This TCR beta chain stems from a study of cytomegalovirus exposure and HLA in healthy donors. General study results and limits: The majority of TCR sequences were rare, yet some public TCRs appeared in many donors.

PCR employed 60 Vbeta and 13 Jbeta primers. Libraries were prepared by immunoSEQ multiplex PCR; TCRdb keeps only in-frame clonotypes and omits some of them. The data contain around 200,000 clones, 60% to 85% of them singletons. Looked up from germline, CDR1 is SGHNT and CDR2 is YYREEE (reference sequence). The germline V and J ends were trimmed by 1 base and 2 bases, with 10 bases remaining between them. This CDR3 contains 14 residues. Notes on this clone: Its antigen is undetermined.

The J gene is TRBJ2-7, the V gene TRBV5-4; D is perhaps TRBD2 (6 bases). The sequence was collected from a man aged 35-49 years in good health and CMV-seronegative. Sequencing was carried out using PBMCs. The CDR3 DNA follows: TGTGCCAGCAGCTTGTCCGGGGGACCCTACGAGCAGTACTTC. Protein: CASSLSGGPYEQYF.